This TCR beta chain stems from a study of shared clonotypes between healthy human individuals. The protocol was immunoSEQ multiplex PCR, while the TCRdb copy is restricted to in-frame clones and leaves out a portion. The sample includes 400,000 or so clones, about 97% seen only once; the top ten take 0.32%. Trimming removed 6 bases from V and 7 bases from J; junction bases left unmatched: 14. Germline lookup yields CDR1 MDHEN and CDR2 SYDVKM. CDR3 length: 17 amino acids. The V and J genes are TRBV28 and TRBJ2-2, with TRBD1 matching 10 bases. Sample: memory CD8+ T cells sorted from blood. Described subset: CD45RO+ cells pooled with CCR7-negative TemRA cells. The sequence derives from a man aged 30 to 45 in good health. Here the CDR3 reads CASSSPGQGRFGGELFF. CDR3 in DNA: TGTGCCAGCAGCTCACCGGGACAGGGGAGATTCGGCGGGGAGCTGTTTTTT.